This T cell receptor (beta chain) came from a study of immune cell composition in non-small cell lung cancer. At the level of the study: Tumours were mainly lung adenocarcinoma or squamous cell carcinoma.

Per the germline V gene, CDR1 is MDHEN and CDR2 is SYDVKM. CDR3 length: 14 amino acids. V lost 3 bases and J lost 5, with 11 bases in between. Profiled with immunoSEQ multiplex PCR; TCRdb holds only in-frame clones, not every one. This sample has about 5,600 clones, with over 75% found just once. Findings and caveats of the study: Tumour TCR-beta clonality showed no significant link to smoking pack-years. Clones >0.5% enriched in tumour were rarer in adenocarcinoma (approximately 33%) than squamous (roughly 75%).

About this clone: Its antigen remains unidentified.

Sequences were obtained from lung tumor tissue. The TCR originated in a human donor with non-small cell lung cancer. The chain joins TRBV28 to TRBJ2-1; D perhaps matches TRBD2 (5 bases). The CDR3 here is CASSFTSRDNEQFF. CDR3 coding DNA: TGTGCCAGCAGTTTCACTAGTAGGGACAATGAGCAGTTCTTC.